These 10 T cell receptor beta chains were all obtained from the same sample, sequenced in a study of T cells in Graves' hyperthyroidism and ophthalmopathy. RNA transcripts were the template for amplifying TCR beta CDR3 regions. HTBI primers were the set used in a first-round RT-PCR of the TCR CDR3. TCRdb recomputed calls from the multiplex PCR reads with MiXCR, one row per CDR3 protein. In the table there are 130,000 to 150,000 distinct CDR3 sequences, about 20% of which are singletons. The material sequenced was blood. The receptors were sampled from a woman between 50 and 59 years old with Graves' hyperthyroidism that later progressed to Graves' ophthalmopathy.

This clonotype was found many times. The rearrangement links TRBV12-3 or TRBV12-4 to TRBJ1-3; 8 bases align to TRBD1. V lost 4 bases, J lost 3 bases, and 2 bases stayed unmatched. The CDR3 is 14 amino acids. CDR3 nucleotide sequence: TGTGCCAGCAGTTCAGGGGGCGTTGGAAACACCATATATTTT. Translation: CASSSGGVGNTIYF.

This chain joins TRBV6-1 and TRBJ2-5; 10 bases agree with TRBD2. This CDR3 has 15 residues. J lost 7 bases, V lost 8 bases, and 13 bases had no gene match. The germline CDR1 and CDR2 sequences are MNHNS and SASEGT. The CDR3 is CASPNRGAGGVTQYF. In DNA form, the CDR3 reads TGTGCCAGCCCGAATCGGGGAGCGGGAGGGGTGACCCAGTACTTC.

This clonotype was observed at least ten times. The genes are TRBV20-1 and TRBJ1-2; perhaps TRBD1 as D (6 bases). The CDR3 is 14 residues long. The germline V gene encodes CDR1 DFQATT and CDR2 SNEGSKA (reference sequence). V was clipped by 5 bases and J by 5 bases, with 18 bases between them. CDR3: CSAPLTGSHYGYTF. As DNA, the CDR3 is TGCAGTGCTCCTCTAACAGGGTCTCATTATGGCTACACCTTC.

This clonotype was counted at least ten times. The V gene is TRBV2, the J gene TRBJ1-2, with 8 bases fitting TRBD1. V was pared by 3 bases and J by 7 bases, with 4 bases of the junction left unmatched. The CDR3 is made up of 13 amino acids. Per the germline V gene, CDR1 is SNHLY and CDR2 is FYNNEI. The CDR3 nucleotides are TGTGCCAGCAGTGACAGGGGGCTCGGTGGCTACACCTTC. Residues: CASSDRGLGGYTF.

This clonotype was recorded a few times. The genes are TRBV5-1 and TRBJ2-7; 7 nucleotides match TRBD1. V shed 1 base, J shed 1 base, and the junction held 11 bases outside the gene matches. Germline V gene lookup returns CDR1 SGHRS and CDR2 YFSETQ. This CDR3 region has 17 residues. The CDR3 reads CASSLIPWDSSSYEQYF. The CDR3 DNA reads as TGCGCCAGCAGCTTGATTCCCTGGGACAGCAGTTCCTACGAGCAGTACTTC.

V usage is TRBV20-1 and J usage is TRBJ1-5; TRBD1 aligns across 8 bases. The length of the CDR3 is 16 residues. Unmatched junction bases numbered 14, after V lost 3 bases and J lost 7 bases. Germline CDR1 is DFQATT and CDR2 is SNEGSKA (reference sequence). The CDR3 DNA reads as TGCAGTGCTAGTCCGGACAGGGAGGGACCCATCCAGCCCCAGCATTTT. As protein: CSASPDREGPIQPQHF.

The CDR3 here is CAWSAGGNTEAFF. The CDR3 DNA is TGTGCCTGGAGTGCAGGGGGGAACACTGAAGCTTTCTTT. V is TRBV30 and J is TRBJ1-1, with TRBD1 matching over 7 bases. The CDR3 spans 13 residues. With V trimmed by 1 base and J by 1 base, 0 bases remained unmatched. Germline V gives CDR1 GTSNPN, CDR2 SVGIG (reference sequence).

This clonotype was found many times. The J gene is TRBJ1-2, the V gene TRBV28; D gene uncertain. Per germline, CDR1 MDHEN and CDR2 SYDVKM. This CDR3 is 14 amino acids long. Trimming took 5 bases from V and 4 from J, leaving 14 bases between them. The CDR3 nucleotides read TGTGCCAGCAGTCCACCGACGGGAATCTATGGCTACACCTTC. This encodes CASSPPTGIYGYTF.

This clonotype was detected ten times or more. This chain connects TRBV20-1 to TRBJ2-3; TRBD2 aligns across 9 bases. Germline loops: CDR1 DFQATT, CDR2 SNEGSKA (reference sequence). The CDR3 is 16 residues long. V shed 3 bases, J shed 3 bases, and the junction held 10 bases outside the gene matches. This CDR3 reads CSASRVAGVYTDTQYF. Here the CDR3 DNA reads TGCAGTGCTAGTCGGGTAGCGGGAGTATATACAGATACGCAGTATTTT.

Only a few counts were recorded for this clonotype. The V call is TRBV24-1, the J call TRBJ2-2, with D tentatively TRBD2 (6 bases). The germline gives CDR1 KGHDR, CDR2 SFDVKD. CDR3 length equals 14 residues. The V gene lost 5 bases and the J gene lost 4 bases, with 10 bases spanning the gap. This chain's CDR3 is CATSGLGGTGELFF. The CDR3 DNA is TGTGCCACCAGTGGCCTCGGGGGCACCGGGGAGCTGTTTTTT.